The 27 T cell receptor beta chains below all came from one sample that was sequenced in a study of vaccination and CD4 T cells after COVID-19 (dated by TCRdb to the early 2020s). This specimen's treatment or condition label, per the study, means: roughly 11-day PBMC culture with coronavirus spike peptide pools or control peptides (ViraFEST assay). Libraries were constructed by PCR. Instrument used: Illumina iSeq 100. DNA from cultured CD4+ T cells was subjected to TCR sequencing with the Oncomine TCR Beta short-read assay at the Johns Hopkins FTIC core. TCRdb ran its own pipeline on the public reads, namely fastp trimming at Q25 and MiXCR clone calling, and kept in-frame beta chains. A single entry per CDR3 protein holds the most common genes and DNA from its merged rows. Recorded for this sample are fewer than 25,000 distinct CDR3 sequences; more than 40% of them occurred a single time. The ten largest clones represent over 5% of the sample.

No antigen is known for these receptors. Sample: CD4+ T cells from blood, cultured in vitro. The source of these receptors is a human donor who had recovered from COVID-19.

The J gene is TRBJ2-7, the V gene TRBV2; D is ambiguous. V was clipped by 4 bases and J by 0 bases, with 13 bases between them. Germline V gene data show CDR1 as SNHLY and CDR2 as FYNNEI. The CDR3 length is 15 residues. CDR3 region: CASSAGPRSSYEQYF. DNA for the CDR3: TGTGCCAGCAGTGCCGGGCCGCGTAGCTCCTACGAGCAGTACTTC.

V and J are TRBV7-2 and TRBJ1-3, with 9 bases aligning to TRBD1. The CDR3 is made up of 17 amino acids. The germline CDR1 and CDR2 sequences are SGHTA and FQGNSA. The ends lost 5 bases at V and 4 bases at J; junction bases unmatched: 12. This CDR3 is CASSMNHPGQGGNTIYF. The CDR3 region has the DNA TGTGCCAGCAGCATGAATCACCCGGGACAGGGAGGAAACACCATATATTTT.

This clonotype was counted between two and nine times. V usage is TRBV15 and J usage is TRBJ2-7, with D possibly TRBD2 on 5 matching bases. The CDR3 is 16 amino acids. With 1 base removed from V and 6 bases from J, the gap between germline ends came to 19 bases. The germline gives CDR1 LNHNV, CDR2 YYDKDF (reference sequence). The CDR3 DNA reads as TGTGCCACCAGCAGAGGCTTAGGACTTACCCTCTCCGAGCAGTACTTC. It codes for CATSRGLGLTLSEQYF.

This sequence joins TRBV20-1 and TRBJ2-7; weak D call: TRBD1 (6 bases). This CDR3 contains 15 residues. Trimming cost V 0 bases and J 3 bases, with 15 bases left between them. Germline values: CDR1 DFQATT, CDR2 SNEGSKA (reference sequence). In DNA form, the CDR3 reads TGCAGTGCTAGAGAACCACAGGGCTCTTACTACGAGCAGTACTTC. It encodes CSAREPQGSYYEQYF.

The chain combines TRBV20-1 with TRBJ2-1, with 9 bases identical to TRBD2. In germline, CDR1 is DFQATT, CDR2 SNEGSKA (reference sequence). The junction had 7 bases not matched to a gene; V was cut back by 5 bases and J by 8 bases. CDR3 length equals 13 residues. CDR3 DNA: TGCAGTGCTTCCGGGACTAGCATATATGAGCAGTTCTTC. It codes for CSASGTSIYEQFF.

There are a few counts of this clonotype. The genes are TRBV27 and TRBJ1-5; the D gene is possibly TRBD1 (6 bases). This CDR3 region has 14 residues. CDR1 and CDR2 from the germline V gene are MNHEY and SMNVEV (reference sequence). V was shortened by 5 bases and J by 7 bases, with 15 bases between the two germline ends. The CDR3 protein is CASSGQGFGQPQHF. CDR3 nucleotides: TGTGCCAGCAGTGGGCAGGGGTTTGGGCAGCCCCAGCATTTT.

This clonotype came up once. The chain is built from TRBV28 and TRBJ1-3; 7 bases fit TRBD1. J was trimmed by 1 base and V by 10 bases; bases with no gene match: 10. CDR1 and CDR2 from the germline V gene are MDHEN and SYDVKM. This CDR3 spans 15 amino acids. CDR3 sequence: CATYTAGQSGNTIYF. The CDR3, as DNA: TGTGCCACCTACACGGCGGGACAGTCTGGAAACACCATATATTTT.

V gene TRBV20-1 combines with J gene TRBJ2-5; TRBD2 aligns across 7 bases. The CDR3 length is 13 residues. Germline CDR1 is DFQATT and CDR2 is SNEGSKA (reference sequence). Trimming took 6 bases from V and 1 from J; bases not matched to a gene: 5. This CDR3 is CSAPGLPQETQYF. CDR3 nucleotide sequence: TGCAGTGCGCCGGGACTACCCCAAGAGACCCAGTACTTC.

This sequence joins TRBV7-3 and TRBJ2-3; D is perhaps TRBD2 (8 bases). Germline values: CDR1 SGHTA, CDR2 FQGTGA. This CDR3 comprises 19 residues. Trimming took 4 bases from V and 0 from J, leaving 23 bases between them. CDR3 sequence (DNA): TGTGCCAGCAGCTCGCAAGCGGGGGCACGACAGGGTAGCACAGATACGCAGTATTTT. Translating it yields CASSSQAGARQGSTDTQYF.

This chain joins TRBV27 and TRBJ1-5, with 8 bases lining up with TRBD1. CDR1 is MNHEY and CDR2 is SMNVEV in the germline V gene (reference sequence). The V and J ends lost 6 bases and 5 bases, in that order; junction bases with no gene match: 12. The CDR3 runs to 16 residues. CDR3 nucleotide sequence: TGTGCCAGCAGGCCTGACACAGGGGGATGGGATCAGCCCCAGCATTTT. The encoded protein is CASRPDTGGWDQPQHF.

The chain uses TRBV7-9 and TRBJ1-5, with a possible D match to TRBD1 (5 bases). This CDR3 spans 13 amino acids. CDR1 is SEHNR and CDR2 is FQNEAQ in the germline V gene (reference sequence). Trimming took 5 bases from V and 7 from J, leaving 12 bases between them. In nucleotides, the CDR3 is TGTGCCAGCAGCCCCGGGGGGGGACAGCCCCAGCATTTT. Translating it yields CASSPGGGQPQHF. Full variable domain (outside the CDR3, taken from reference TRBV7-9 and TRBJ1-5): DTGVSQNPRHKITKRGQNVTFRCDPISEHNRLYWYRQTLGQGPEFLTYFQNEAQLEKSRLLSDRFSAERPKGSFSTLEIQRTEQGDSAMYLCASSPGGGQPQHFGDGTRLSIL.

In its sample, this clonotype was seen a few times. The rearrangement joins TRBV20-1 to TRBJ1-1; D call uncertain. Trimming left V 3 bases short and J 1 base short, with 9 bases between. In germline, CDR1 is DFQATT, CDR2 SNEGSKA (reference sequence). The CDR3 extends over 13 amino acids. CDR3 nucleotide sequence: TGCAGTGCTAGGAAGGGTCAGAACACTGAAGCTTTCTTT. It encodes CSARKGQNTEAFF.

The table lists this clonotype with a few counts. This chain links TRBV20-1 with TRBJ2-5; D may be TRBD2 (6 bases). The CDR3 contains 12 residues. V gave up 6 bases and J gave up 5 bases, with 13 bases separating them. Looked up from germline, CDR1 is DFQATT and CDR2 is SNEGSKA (reference sequence). The CDR3 sequence: CSAVGGVETQYF. In DNA, the CDR3 is TGCAGTGCGGTGGGCGGGGTTGAGACCCAGTACTTC.

The chain joins TRBV10-3 to TRBJ2-3; 7 positions match TRBD2. The CDR3 runs to 15 residues. Per germline, CDR1 ENHRY and CDR2 SYGVKD. With V trimmed by 11 bases and J by 2 bases, 13 bases remained unmatched. The CDR3 loop is CASLGRESATDTQYF. CDR3 DNA: TGTGCCTCTCTAGGGCGGGAGAGTGCCACAGATACGCAGTATTTT.

The V call is TRBV2, the J call TRBJ1-5, with D unclear. The V and J ends lost 4 bases and 6 bases respectively, with 10 bases between them. CDR3 size: 13 residues. Germline V CDR1 and CDR2: SNHLY, FYNNEI. CDR3 sequence (DNA): TGTGCCAGCAGTGTAGAGGATGGTCAGCCCCAGCATTTT. As protein: CASSVEDGQPQHF.

This rearrangement joins TRBV5-4 to TRBJ1-3, with 8 bases that match TRBD1. With 4 bases clipped from V and 4 bases from J, the junction kept 7 bases outside the gene matches. The CDR3 is 15 amino acids. From germline, CDR1 is SGHNT and CDR2 YYREEE (reference sequence). Here the CDR3 reads CASSVQGAGGNTIYF. In nucleotides, the CDR3 is TGTGCCAGCAGCGTCCAGGGGGCAGGCGGAAACACCATATATTTT.

This clonotype has a handful of counts. CDR3 coding DNA: TGTGCCACCCAACGGTCGGGACTAGGGATCTACGAGCAGTACTTC. This encodes CATQRSGLGIYEQYF. The chain recombines TRBV27 with TRBJ2-7; 8 nucleotides match TRBD2. V lost 10 bases, J lost 3 bases, and 14 bases stayed unmatched. Per the germline V gene, CDR1 is MNHEY and CDR2 is SMNVEV (reference sequence). The CDR3 covers 15 residues.

This clonotype was observed a handful of times. V is TRBV12-3 or TRBV12-4 and J is TRBJ2-2; no firm D call. CDR3 length: 14 amino acids. Trimming took 1 base from V and 4 from J, leaving 7 bases between them. CDR3 DNA sequence: TGTGCCAGCAGTTTAGGCATCCTCACCGGGGAGCTGTTTTTT. Its translation is CASSLGILTGELFF.

This rearrangement joins TRBV6-5 to TRBJ2-5; 9 nucleotides match TRBD2. V gave up 2 bases and J gave up 5 bases; unmatched junction bases: 6. The CDR3 consists of 15 residues. Looked up from germline, CDR1 is MNHEY and CDR2 is SVGAGI. CDR3 sequence: CASSYAGTSLETQYF. The CDR3 DNA is TGTGCCAGCAGTTACGCCGGGACTAGCCTCGAGACCCAGTACTTC.

V gene TRBV6-2 or TRBV6-3 combines with J gene TRBJ1-5; 7 nucleotides match TRBD1. This CDR3 contains 13 residues. Losses at the gene ends were 4 bases for V and 5 bases for J; bases not matched to a gene: 2. Germline loops: CDR1 MNHEY, CDR2 SVGEGT. CDR3 in DNA: TGTGCCAGCAGTTCGACAGGGTATCAGCCCCAGCATTTT. This gives the protein CASSSTGYQPQHF.

This clonotype has just a few counts. This chain connects TRBV28 to TRBJ1-6; weak D call: TRBD1 (6 bases). CDR3 length equals 16 residues. Germline CDR1 MDHEN, CDR2 SYDVKM. V was shortened by 6 bases and J by 1 base, with 13 bases between the two germline ends. The CDR3 DNA sequence: TGTGCCAGCAGAACCCTCAGGGGATCCTATAATTCACCCCTCCACTTT. As protein: CASRTLRGSYNSPLHF.

This clonotype is a singleton in its sample. The V and J genes are TRBV12-3 or TRBV12-4 and TRBJ1-2; D gene uncertain. V dropped 5 bases and J dropped 4 bases, with 14 bases sitting between them. CDR3 length: 14 amino acids. CDR3 in DNA: TGTGCCAGCAGTGCCGTTGATCCGAGCTATGGCTACACCTTC. Protein product: CASSAVDPSYGYTF.

This clonotype came up once. The chain is built from TRBV24-1 and TRBJ2-5, with 11 bases lining up with TRBD1. The CDR3 totals 15 residues. The V gene end was trimmed by 12 bases and the J gene end by 4 bases; junction bases not matched to a gene: 12. CDR1 KGHDR and CDR2 SFDVKD come from the germline V gene. CDR3 sequence reads: CASFPGTGGRETQYF. The CDR3 DNA sequence: TGTGCCTCTTTCCCAGGGACAGGGGGGAGAGAGACCCAGTACTTC.

The chain uses TRBV28 and TRBJ1-5; D gene ambiguous. Trimming cost V 2 bases and J 3 bases, with 8 bases left between them. The germline V gene encodes CDR1 MDHEN and CDR2 SYDVKM. CDR3 length equals 14 residues. This chain's CDR3 is CASSLSQNNQPQHF. CDR3 bases: TGTGCCAGCAGTTTAAGCCAAAACAATCAGCCCCAGCATTTT.

The rearrangement joins TRBV6-2 or TRBV6-3 to TRBJ2-2; D perhaps matches TRBD1 (6 bases). V lost 7 bases and J lost 3, with 9 bases in between. The CDR3 runs to 13 residues. In germline, CDR1 is MNHEY, CDR2 SVGEGT. In nucleotides, the CDR3 is TGTGCCAGCATAGGGGGAGACACCGGGGAGCTGTTTTTT. Protein: CASIGGDTGELFF.

The chain is built from TRBV20-1 and TRBJ2-5; 9 bases line up with TRBD1. Germline CDR1 reads DFQATT; CDR2 reads SNEGSKA (reference sequence). V dropped 6 bases and J dropped 5; count of bases not matched to a gene: 7. The CDR3 is 13 amino acids. The CDR3 coding sequence is TGCAGTGCAAAGGACAGGGGTCTGGAGACCCAGTACTTC. It is translated as CSAKDRGLETQYF.

The sample holds a few counts of this clonotype. The V gene is TRBV20-1, the J gene TRBJ2-2; 12 nucleotides line up with TRBD1. Trimming cost V 1 base and J 7 bases; bases outside gene matches: 7. Germline V gene lookup returns CDR1 DFQATT and CDR2 SNEGSKA (reference sequence). This CDR3 is built from 16 residues. The CDR3 loop is CSARVGDRGRGGELFF. CDR3 coding DNA: TGCAGTGCTAGAGTCGGGGACAGGGGGCGCGGCGGGGAGCTGTTTTTT.